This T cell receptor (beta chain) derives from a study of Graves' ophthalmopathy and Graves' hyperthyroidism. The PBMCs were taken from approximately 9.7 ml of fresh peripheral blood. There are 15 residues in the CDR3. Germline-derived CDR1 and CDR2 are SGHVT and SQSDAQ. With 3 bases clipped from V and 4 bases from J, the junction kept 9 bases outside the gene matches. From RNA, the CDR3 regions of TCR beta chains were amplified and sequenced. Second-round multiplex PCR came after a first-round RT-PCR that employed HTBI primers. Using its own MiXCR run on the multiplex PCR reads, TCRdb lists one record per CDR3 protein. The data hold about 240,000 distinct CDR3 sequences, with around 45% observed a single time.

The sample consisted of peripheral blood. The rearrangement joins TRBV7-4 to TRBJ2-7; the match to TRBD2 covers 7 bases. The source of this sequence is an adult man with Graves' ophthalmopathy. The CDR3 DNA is TGTGCCAGCAGCTTGTCCCCTAGCGGAACTTACGAGCAGTACTTC. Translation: CASSLSPSGTYEQYF.